This T cell receptor beta chain was identified in a study of shared clonotypes between healthy human individuals. Using immunoSEQ multiplex PCR, the repertoire was profiled, and TCRdb retains in-frame clones only, with some absent. The sample lists about 1 million clones; about 77% were seen once. Sequencing input: memory CD4+ T cells sorted from blood. The sample's subset: CD45RA-negative fraction. This receptor was identified in a man aged 18 to 29 in good health.

CDR3 nucleotide sequence: TGTGCCAGCAGCCCCTCAGGGGGCGGCTACGAGCAGTACTTC. This encodes CASSPSGGGYEQYF. The rearrangement links TRBV7-2 to TRBJ2-7, with 8 bases fitting TRBD1. After removal of 5 bases from V and 3 bases from J, the junction contained 6 bases not matched to a gene. Germline loops: CDR1 SGHTA, CDR2 FQGNSA. The CDR3 runs 14 residues.